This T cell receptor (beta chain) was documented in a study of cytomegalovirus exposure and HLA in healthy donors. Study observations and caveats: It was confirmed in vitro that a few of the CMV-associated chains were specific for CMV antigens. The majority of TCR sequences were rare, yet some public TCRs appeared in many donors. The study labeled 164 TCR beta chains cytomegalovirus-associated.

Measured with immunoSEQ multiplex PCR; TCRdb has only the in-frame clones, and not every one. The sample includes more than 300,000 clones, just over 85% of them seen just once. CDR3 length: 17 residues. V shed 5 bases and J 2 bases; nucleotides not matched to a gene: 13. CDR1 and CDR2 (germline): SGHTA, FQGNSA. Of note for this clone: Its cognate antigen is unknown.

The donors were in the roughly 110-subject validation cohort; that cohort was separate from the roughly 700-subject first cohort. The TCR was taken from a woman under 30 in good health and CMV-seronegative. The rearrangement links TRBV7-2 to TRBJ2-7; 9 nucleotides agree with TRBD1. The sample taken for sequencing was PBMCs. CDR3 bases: TGTGCCAGCAGCAGACCATTTCCCGGGACAGGGACCTACGAGCAGTACTTC. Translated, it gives CASSRPFPGTGTYEQYF.